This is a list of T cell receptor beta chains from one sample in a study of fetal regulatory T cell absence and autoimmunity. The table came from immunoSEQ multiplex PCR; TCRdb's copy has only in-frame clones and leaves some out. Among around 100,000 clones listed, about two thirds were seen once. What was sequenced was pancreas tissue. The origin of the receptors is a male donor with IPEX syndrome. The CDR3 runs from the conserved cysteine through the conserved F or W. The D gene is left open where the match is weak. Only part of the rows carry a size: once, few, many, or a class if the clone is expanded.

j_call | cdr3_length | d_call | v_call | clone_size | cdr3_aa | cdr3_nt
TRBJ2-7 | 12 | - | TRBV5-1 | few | CASSLVGYEQYF | TGCGCCAGCAGCTTGGTAGGGTACGAGCAGTACTTC
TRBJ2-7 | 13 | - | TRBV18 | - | CASAIGVSYEQYF | TGTGCCAGCGCGATAGGGGTGTCCTACGAGCAGTACTTC
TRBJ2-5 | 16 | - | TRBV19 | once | CASSIGNSGYQETQYF | TGTGCCAGTAGTATAGGTAACTCAGGGTACCAAGAGACCCAGTACTTC
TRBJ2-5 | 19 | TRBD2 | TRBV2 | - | CASSQLPWTSGTLQETQYF | TGTGCCAGCAGTCAATTGCCTTGGACTAGCGGAACATTACAAGAGACCCAGTACTTC
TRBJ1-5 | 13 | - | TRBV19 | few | CASKTGEHQPQHF | TGTGCCAGTAAGACAGGCGAGCACCAGCCCCAGCATTTT
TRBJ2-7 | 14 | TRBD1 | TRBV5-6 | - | CASSSGTGYHEQYF | TGTGCCAGCAGCTCCGGGACAGGATACCACGAGCAGTACTTC
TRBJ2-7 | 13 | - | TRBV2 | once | CASSEWQGGEQYF | TGTGCCAGCAGTGAATGGCAGGGCGGCGAGCAGTACTTC
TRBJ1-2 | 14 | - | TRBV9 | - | CASSVGQVWYGYTF | TGTGCCAGCAGCGTGGGGCAGGTTTGGTATGGCTACACCTTC
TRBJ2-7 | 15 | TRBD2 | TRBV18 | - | CASSPGLAGVNEQYF | TGTGCCAGCTCACCCGGGCTAGCGGGAGTCAACGAGCAGTACTTC
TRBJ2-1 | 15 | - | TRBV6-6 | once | CASSSSILAYNEQFF | TGTGCCAGCAGTTCATCAATCTTAGCCTACAATGAGCAGTTCTTC
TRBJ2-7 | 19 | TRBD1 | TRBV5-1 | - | CASSTSRDRGLAGVYEQYF | TGCGCCAGCAGCACGAGCCGGGACAGGGGGCTAGCGGGAGTCTACGAGCAGTACTTC
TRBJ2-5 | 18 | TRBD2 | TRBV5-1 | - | CASSLSLAGDSSGETQYF | TGCGCCAGCAGCTTATCACTAGCGGGAGATTCTTCGGGAGAGACCCAGTACTTC
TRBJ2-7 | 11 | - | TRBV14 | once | CASSHLNEQYF | TGTGCCAGCAGCCATTTAAACGAGCAGTACTTC
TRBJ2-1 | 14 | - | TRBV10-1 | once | CADLPGHKNNEQFF | TGCGCCGACCTACCGGGACACAAAAACAATGAGCAGTTCTTC
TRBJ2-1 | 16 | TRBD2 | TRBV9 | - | CASSVLAGGSYNEQFF | TGTGCCAGCAGCGTCTTAGCGGGAGGCTCCTACAATGAGCAGTTCTTC
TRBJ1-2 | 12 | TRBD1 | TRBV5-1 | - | CASRGGGSGYTF | TGCGCCAGCAGAGGAGGGGGCTCTGGCTACACCTTC
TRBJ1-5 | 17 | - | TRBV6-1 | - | CASSEEQQGFSNQPQHF | TGTGCCAGCAGTGAAGAACAGCAGGGGTTCAGCAATCAGCCCCAGCATTTT
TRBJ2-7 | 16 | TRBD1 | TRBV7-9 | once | CASSLGFGTGGYEQYF | TGTGCCAGCAGCTTAGGGTTTGGGACAGGGGGCTACGAGCAGTACTTC
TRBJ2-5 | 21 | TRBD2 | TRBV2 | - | CAIPSPARRRSGRAVEETQYF | TGTGCCATCCCCAGCCCCGCAAGGAGGAGAAGCGGGAGGGCCGTAGAGGAGACCCAGTACTTC
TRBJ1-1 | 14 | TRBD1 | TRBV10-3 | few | CATGGDMREAEAFF | TGTGCCACAGGGGGGGACATGAGGGAGGCTGAAGCTTTCTTT
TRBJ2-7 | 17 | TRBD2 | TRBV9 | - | CASSATSGGPGTYEQYF | TGTGCCAGCAGCGCAACTAGCGGGGGGCCGGGGACCTACGAGCAGTACTTC
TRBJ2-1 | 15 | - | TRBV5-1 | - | CASSFREHTYNEQFF | TGCGCCAGCAGCTTCCGGGAACACACCTACAATGAGCAGTTCTTC
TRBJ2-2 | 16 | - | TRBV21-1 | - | CASSNVDDSRTGELFF | TGTGCCAGCAGCAATGTCGATGACTCCCGCACCGGGGAGCTGTTTTTT
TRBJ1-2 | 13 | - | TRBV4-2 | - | CASSQPYAYGYTF | TGTGCCAGCAGCCAACCTTACGCCTATGGCTACACCTTC
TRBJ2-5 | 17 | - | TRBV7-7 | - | CASSPTLPRFSAETQYF | TGTGCCAGCAGCCCTACTCTACCACGGTTCTCGGCAGAGACCCAGTACTTC
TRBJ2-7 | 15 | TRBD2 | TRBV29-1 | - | CSDDVQGGPTYEQYF | TGCAGCGATGACGTCCAGGGAGGGCCTACCTACGAGCAGTACTTC
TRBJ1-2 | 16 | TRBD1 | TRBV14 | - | CASSQESDTGGYGYTF | TGTGCCAGCAGCCAAGAGAGTGATACAGGGGGCTATGGCTACACCTTC
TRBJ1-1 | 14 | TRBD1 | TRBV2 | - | CARNRDRGLPEAFF | TGTGCCAGGAACCGGGACAGGGGGCTTCCTGAAGCTTTCTTT
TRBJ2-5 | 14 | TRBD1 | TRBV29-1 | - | CSVETGTGQETQYF | TGCAGCGTTGAAACCGGGACAGGCCAAGAGACCCAGTACTTC
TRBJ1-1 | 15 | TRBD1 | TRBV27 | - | CASSSQTGLNTEAFF | TGTGCCAGCAGTTCTCAGACAGGGTTGAACACTGAAGCTTTCTTT
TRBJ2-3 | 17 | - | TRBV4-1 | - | CASSQRRVGGVGDTQYF | TGCGCCAGCAGCCAACGACGGGTTGGAGGGGTCGGGGATACGCAGTATTTT
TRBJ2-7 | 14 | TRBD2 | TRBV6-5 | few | CASSPGTSVYEQYF | TGTGCCAGCAGTCCCGGGACTAGCGTCTACGAGCAGTACTTC
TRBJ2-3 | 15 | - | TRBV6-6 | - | CASSYRPGGTDTQYF | TGTGCCAGCAGTTATCGGCCAGGGGGCACAGATACGCAGTATTTT
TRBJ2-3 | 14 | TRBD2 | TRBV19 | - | CASNRGVLRDTQYF | TGTGCCAGTAATCGGGGGGTTTTAAGAGATACGCAGTATTTT
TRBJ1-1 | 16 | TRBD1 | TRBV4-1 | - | CASSQGGTGGFSKAFF | TGCGCCAGCAGCCAAGGGGGGACAGGGGGCTTCTCCAAAGCTTTCTTT
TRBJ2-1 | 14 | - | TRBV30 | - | CAWSVQMGAFEQFF | TGTGCCTGGAGTGTACAAATGGGGGCATTTGAGCAGTTCTTC
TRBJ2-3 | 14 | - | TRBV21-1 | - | CASSKDTSTDTQYF | TGTGCCAGCAGCAAGGACACTAGCACAGATACGCAGTATTTT
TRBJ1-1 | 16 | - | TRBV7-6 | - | CASSLLLQAPRTEAFF | TGTGCCAGCAGCTTACTTTTACAGGCCCCAAGGACTGAAGCTTTCTTT
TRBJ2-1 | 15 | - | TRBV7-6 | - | CASSYSLDIDNEQFF | TGTGCCAGCAGCTATTCGCTCGACATCGACAATGAGCAGTTCTTC
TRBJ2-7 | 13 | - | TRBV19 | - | CASSIGGSYEQYF | TGTGCCAGTAGTATTGGGGGCTCCTACGAGCAGTACTTC
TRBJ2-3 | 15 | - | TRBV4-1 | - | CASSRAVSRTDTQYF | TGCGCCAGCAGCCGAGCGGTGAGCCGGACAGATACGCAGTATTTT
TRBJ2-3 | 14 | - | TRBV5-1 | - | CASSLRERADTQYF | TGCGCCAGCAGCTTGAGGGAGCGAGCAGATACGCAGTATTTT
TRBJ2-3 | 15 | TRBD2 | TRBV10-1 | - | CASSPSGGASDTQYF | TGCGCCAGCAGCCCTAGCGGGGGGGCGTCAGATACGCAGTATTTT
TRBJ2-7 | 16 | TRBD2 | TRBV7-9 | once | CASSFERGLAVYEQYF | TGTGCCAGCAGCTTCGAAAGGGGACTAGCGGTTTACGAGCAGTACTTC
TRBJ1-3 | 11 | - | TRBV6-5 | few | CASSYGNTIYF | TGTGCCAGCAGTTACGGAAACACCATATATTTT
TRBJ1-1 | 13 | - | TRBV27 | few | CASTGTENTEAFF | TGTGCCAGCACCGGGACGGAAAATACTGAAGCTTTCTTT
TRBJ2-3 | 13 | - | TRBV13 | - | CASSLGLPDTQYF | TGTGCCAGCAGCTTAGGCCTGCCAGATACGCAGTATTTT
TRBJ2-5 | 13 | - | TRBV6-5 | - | CASSYGHLETQYF | TGTGCCAGCAGTTACGGACACTTAGAGACCCAGTACTTC
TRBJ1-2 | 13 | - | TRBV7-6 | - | CASSFTGYYGYTF | TGTGCCAGCAGCTTTACAGGGTACTATGGCTACACCTTC
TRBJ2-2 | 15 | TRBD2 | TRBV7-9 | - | CASTAGSGRNGELFF | TGTGCCAGCACCGCGGGCAGCGGGAGAAACGGGGAGCTGTTTTTT
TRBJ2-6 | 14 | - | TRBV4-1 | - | CASSQAALANVLTF | TGCGCCAGCAGCCAAGCGGCCTTGGCCAACGTCCTGACTTTC
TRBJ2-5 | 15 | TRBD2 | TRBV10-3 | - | CAISEGREWQETQYF | TGTGCCATCAGTGAGGGGCGGGAGTGGCAAGAGACCCAGTACTTC
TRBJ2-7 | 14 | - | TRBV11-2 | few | CASSSRALTYEQYF | TGTGCCAGCAGCTCCAGGGCCCTGACCTACGAGCAGTACTTC
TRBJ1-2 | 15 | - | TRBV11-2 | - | CASSSIFRVDYGYTF | TGTGCCAGCAGCTCAATCTTTAGGGTAGACTATGGCTACACCTTC
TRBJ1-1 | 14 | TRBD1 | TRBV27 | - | CASSAQGGWTEAFF | TGTGCCAGCAGTGCACAGGGGGGGTGGACTGAAGCTTTCTTT
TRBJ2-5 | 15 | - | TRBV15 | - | CATSRDRGVQETQYF | TGTGCCACCAGCAGAGACAGGGGCGTCCAAGAGACCCAGTACTTC
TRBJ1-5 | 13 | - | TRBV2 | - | CASSDRGNQPQHF | TGTGCCAGCAGTGACAGGGGCAATCAGCCCCAGCATTTT